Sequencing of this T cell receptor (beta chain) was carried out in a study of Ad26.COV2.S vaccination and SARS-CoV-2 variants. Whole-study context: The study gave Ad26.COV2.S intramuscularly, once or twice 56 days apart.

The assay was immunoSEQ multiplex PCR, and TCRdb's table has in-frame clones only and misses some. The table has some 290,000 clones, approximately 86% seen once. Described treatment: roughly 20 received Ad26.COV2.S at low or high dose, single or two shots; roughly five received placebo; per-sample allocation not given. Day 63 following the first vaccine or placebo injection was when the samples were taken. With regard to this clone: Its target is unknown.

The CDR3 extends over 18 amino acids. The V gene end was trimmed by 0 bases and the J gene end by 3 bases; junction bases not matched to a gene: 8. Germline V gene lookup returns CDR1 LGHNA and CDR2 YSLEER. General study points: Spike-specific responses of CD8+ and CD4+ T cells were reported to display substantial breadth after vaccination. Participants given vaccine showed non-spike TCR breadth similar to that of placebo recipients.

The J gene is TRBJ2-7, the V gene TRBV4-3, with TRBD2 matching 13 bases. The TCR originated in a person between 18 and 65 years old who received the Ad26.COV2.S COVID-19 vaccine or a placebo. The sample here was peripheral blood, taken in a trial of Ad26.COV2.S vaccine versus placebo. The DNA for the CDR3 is TGCGCCAGCAGCCAAGATCTTTTGACTAGCGGGGGGCACTACGAGCAGTACTTC. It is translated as CASSQDLLTSGGHYEQYF.